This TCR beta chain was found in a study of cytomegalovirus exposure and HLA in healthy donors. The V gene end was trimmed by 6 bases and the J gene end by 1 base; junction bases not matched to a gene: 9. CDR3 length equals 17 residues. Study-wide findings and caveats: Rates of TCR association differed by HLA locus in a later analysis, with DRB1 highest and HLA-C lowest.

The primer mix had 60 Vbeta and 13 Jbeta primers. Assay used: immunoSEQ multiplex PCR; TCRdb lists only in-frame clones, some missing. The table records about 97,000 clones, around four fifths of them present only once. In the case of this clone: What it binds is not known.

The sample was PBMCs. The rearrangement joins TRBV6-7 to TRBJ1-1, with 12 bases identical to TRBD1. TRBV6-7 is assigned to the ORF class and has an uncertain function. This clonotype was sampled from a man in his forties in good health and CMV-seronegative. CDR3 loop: CASRPGTGGEGNTEAFF. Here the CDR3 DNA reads TGTGCCAGCAGACCCGGGACAGGGGGCGAGGGGAACACTGAAGCTTTCTTT.